Below, 30 T cell receptor beta chains from the same sample are listed, as sequenced in a study of chemoradiotherapy in HPV16-positive cancers (dated by TCRdb to between 2021 and 2024). Library generation was performed with the immunoSEQ multiplex PCR assay. The table comes from immuneACCESS by way of TCRdb, which keeps in-frame sequences with V and J called. Part of the clones is missing from these tables; in studies checked, under half for an unresolved V gene and the rest for unknown reasons. The sample table records approximately 35,000 clones; around 93% of these occur just once. The top ten hold roughly 3.9% of the sample. The specimen was blood, collected from a patient who underwent chemoradiotherapy. The receptor set was obtained from a human donor with HPV-associated anogenital cancer.

This clone was picked up a small number of times. The chain recombines TRBV4-2 with TRBJ1-1; D gene unclear. This CDR3 has 11 amino acids. The V and J ends lost 1 base and 4 bases respectively, with 1 base between them. The germline V gene encodes CDR1 LGHNA and CDR2 YNFKEQ. DNA of the CDR3: TGTGCCAGCAGCCAAGCCACTGAAGCTTTCTTT. Translated: CASSQATEAFF.

V is TRBV2 and J is TRBJ2-3, with D hard to call. CDR3 size: 12 residues. Looked up from germline, CDR1 is SNHLY and CDR2 is FYNNEI. The V end was cut by 6 bases, the J end by 7 bases, with 11 bases between. CDR3 bases: TGTGCCAGCAGCCTACCAAACTATACGCAGTATTTT. It codes for CASSLPNYTQYF.

V usage is TRBV7-9 and J usage is TRBJ2-1, with 12 bases fitting TRBD2. The CDR3 consists of 17 residues. J was trimmed by 4 bases and V by 4 bases; bases with no gene match: 8. CDR1 and CDR2 from the germline V gene are SEHNR and FQNEAQ (reference sequence). CDR3 sequence (DNA): TGTGCCAGCAGCTCAGTAGCCGGGACTAGCGGGTACAATGAGCAGTTCTTC. It specifies CASSSVAGTSGYNEQFF.

This rearrangement joins TRBV9 to TRBJ2-3; D call uncertain. The CDR3 sequence is 12 residues long. V was trimmed by 0 bases and J by 4 bases, leaving 3 bases between them. The germline V gene has CDR1 SGDLS and CDR2 YYNGEE. CDR3 in DNA: TGTGCCAGCAGCGTAGGGGCAGATACGCAGTATTTT. It codes for CASSVGADTQYF.

This clone was observed a single time. This rearrangement joins TRBV9 to TRBJ1-2, with 10 nucleotides matching TRBD1. The V segment lost 0 bases and the J segment 4 bases; nucleotides outside the gene matches: 3. CDR3 length: 15 amino acids. CDR1 is SGDLS and CDR2 is YYNGEE in the germline V gene. The CDR3 nucleotides read TGTGCCAGCAGCGTAGGGGGGGACAGGGGCTATGGCTACACCTTC. Translated: CASSVGGDRGYGYTF.

The chain couples TRBV10-1 to TRBJ1-1; D is unclear. The CDR3 extends over 15 amino acids. V was clipped by 0 bases and J by 1 base, with 9 bases between them. CDR1 and CDR2 from the germline V gene are WNHNN and SYGVQD (reference sequence). CDR3 sequence: CASSESEGSNTEAFF. The CDR3 region has the DNA TGCGCCAGCAGTGAGTCCGAAGGGTCGAACACTGAAGCTTTCTTT.

The V call is TRBV7-2, the J call TRBJ1-2; no firm D call. CDR1 and CDR2 (germline): SGHTA, FQGNSA. The CDR3 is 13 amino acids. V lost 1 base, J lost 8 bases, and 11 bases lay in between. The CDR3 region is CASSLESAWGYTF. Written as DNA, the CDR3 is TGTGCCAGCAGCTTAGAATCAGCTTGGGGCTACACCTTC.

V usage is TRBV27 and J usage is TRBJ1-4; 8 bases match TRBD1. V gave up 4 bases and J gave up 8 bases; unmatched junction bases: 12. In germline, CDR1 is MNHEY, CDR2 SMNVEV (reference sequence). CDR3 length equals 16 residues. Here the CDR3 reads CASSSQSSGGREKLFF. CDR3 DNA: TGTGCCAGCAGTTCCCAATCCTCAGGGGGCAGGGAAAAACTGTTTTTT.

The chain carries TRBV4-1 and TRBJ2-3, with 11 positions matching TRBD2. Germline assignment: CDR1 MGHRA and CDR2 YSYEKL. Germline trimming cut 0 bases from V and 2 bases from J; bases unmatched to any gene: 4. CDR3 length: 17 residues. Here the CDR3 DNA reads TGCGCCAGCAGCCAAGATAGCGGGGGGGGGTTCACAGATACGCAGTATTTT. This encodes CASSQDSGGGFTDTQYF.

This chain links TRBV27 with TRBJ1-2; possible D gene TRBD1, 5 bases. Germline CDR1 is MNHEY and CDR2 is SMNVEV (reference sequence). Deletions cut 0 bases from V and 2 bases from J, with 7 bases between. CDR3 length: 14 residues. The CDR3 protein is CASSLSGLNYGYTF. For the CDR3, the DNA is TGTGCCAGCAGTTTATCGGGGCTCAACTATGGCTACACCTTC.

The chain uses TRBV27 and TRBJ2-7; 11 nucleotides agree with TRBD2. Germline trimming cut 4 bases from V and 7 bases from J; bases unmatched to any gene: 15. Germline V lookup: CDR1 MNHEY, CDR2 SMNVEV (reference sequence). This CDR3 contains 17 residues. For the CDR3, the DNA is TGTGCCAGCAGTTCCCTCACTAGCGGGGGTCATTTTGAAGAGCAGTACTTC. It encodes CASSSLTSGGHFEEQYF.

The chain is built from TRBV5-6 and TRBJ2-7; no clear D. Per germline, CDR1 SGHDT and CDR2 YYEEEE. With 0 bases removed from V and 4 bases from J, the gap between germline ends came to 5 bases. This CDR3 region has 12 residues. The CDR3 loop is CASSLARYEQYF. The DNA of the CDR3 is TGTGCCAGCAGCTTGGCCCGGTACGAGCAGTACTTC.

The chain joins TRBV5-4 to TRBJ2-7; tentative D call: TRBD1 (6 bases). Trimming took off 2 bases at V and 4 bases at J, with 10 bases between the two ends. The germline gives CDR1 SGHNT, CDR2 YYREEE (reference sequence). The CDR3 has 13 residues. The CDR3 protein is CASSLVQGYEQYF. In nucleotides, the CDR3 is TGTGCCAGCAGCTTAGTACAGGGTTACGAGCAGTACTTC.

The chain is built from TRBV11-3 and TRBJ1-6; D is undetermined. In germline, CDR1 is SGHNT, CDR2 YENEEA. The V gene lost 5 bases and the J gene lost 0 bases, with 8 bases spanning the gap. The CDR3 is made up of 15 amino acids. The CDR3 DNA sequence: TGTGCCAGCAGCCCCTCGAGCTCCTATAATTCACCCCTCCACTTT. Its protein is CASSPSSSYNSPLHF.

The chain joins TRBV7-9 to TRBJ2-1; 10 bases fit TRBD1. CDR3 size: 14 residues. The trim removed 5 bases at V and 7 bases at J, leaving 5 bases unmatched. Germline assignment: CDR1 SEHNR and CDR2 FQNEAQ (reference sequence). The CDR3 DNA is TGTGCCAGCAGCAAAGGACAGGGGGGAAATGAGCAGTTCTTC. Translated, it gives CASSKGQGGNEQFF.

The chain has TRBV25-1 and TRBJ2-3; 8 bases are a match to TRBD1. CDR3 size: 15 residues. Trimming cost V 7 bases and J 3 bases; bases outside gene matches: 9. Germline CDR1 and CDR2: MGHDK and SYGVNS. CDR3 nucleotide sequence: TGTGCCAGCAACCTCCGGGGACAGGTAACAGATACGCAGTATTTT. Amino acids: CASNLRGQVTDTQYF.

The chain links TRBV11-2 to TRBJ2-3; 12 bases agree with TRBD2. The V gene end was trimmed by 0 bases and the J gene end by 3 bases; junction bases not matched to a gene: 13. This CDR3 region has 20 residues. Per the germline V gene, CDR1 is SGHAT and CDR2 is FQNNGV. CDR3 amino acids: CASSLEASGGESRRTDTQYF. DNA for the CDR3: TGTGCCAGCAGCTTAGAGGCTAGCGGGGGGGAGAGTAGAAGGACAGATACGCAGTATTTT.

Details on this clone: The junction departs from germline at one end; a sequencing error may be responsible. The rearrangement links TRBV7-7 to TRBJ2-1; tentatively, D is TRBD2 (6 bases). Per germline, CDR1 SSHAT and CDR2 FNYEAQ (reference sequence). The CDR3 contains 15 residues. CDR3 DNA sequence: TGTGCTAGCAGCCACGGGACTCTCCTTAGCAATGAGCAGTTCTTC. This gives the protein CASSHGTLLSNEQFF.

The chain uses TRBV7-2 and TRBJ1-6, with 8 nucleotides matching TRBD1. V shed 2 bases, J shed 7 bases, and the junction held 7 bases outside the gene matches. The CDR3 has 16 residues. CDR1 and CDR2 from the germline V gene are SGHTA and FQGNSA. CDR3 residues: CASSLMRWTGNSPLHF. DNA for the CDR3: TGTGCCAGCAGCTTAATGCGATGGACAGGGAATTCACCCCTCCACTTT.

The genes are TRBV2 and TRBJ2-2, with D perhaps TRBD1 (5 bases). V was cut by 7 bases and J by 5 bases, with 14 bases left in between. CDR3 length: 14 amino acids. Germline V gives CDR1 SNHLY, CDR2 FYNNEI. The CDR3 coding sequence is TGTGCCAGCATTAAAGGGGCAAGGACCGGGGAGCTGTTTTTT. This sequence encodes CASIKGARTGELFF.

The rearrangement joins TRBV5-6 to TRBJ2-3, with TRBD1 matching over 11 bases. CDR1 is SGHDT, CDR2 YYEEEE, per germline. V trimming: 1 base; J trimming: 4 bases; junction bases outside the gene matches: 5. The CDR3 is 16 residues long. The chain's CDR3 is CASSLWDRGSADTQYF. The CDR3 bases are TGTGCCAGCAGCTTGTGGGACAGGGGGTCGGCAGATACGCAGTATTTT.

V gene TRBV10-1 combines with J gene TRBJ1-6; tentative D call: TRBD1 (5 bases). With 6 bases removed from V and 8 bases from J, the gap between germline ends came to 8 bases. The germline V gene has CDR1 WNHNN and CDR2 SYGVQD (reference sequence). The CDR3 covers 12 residues. CDR3 in amino acids: CASSPGHSPLHF. The CDR3, as DNA: TGCGCCAGCAGCCCGGGACATTCACCCCTCCACTTT.

In nucleotides, the CDR3 is TGTGCCAGCTCACCACGGGGACAGGTTGTCTCCTACGAGCAGTACTTC. It translates to CASSPRGQVVSYEQYF. The genes are TRBV18 and TRBJ2-7; 8 bases fit TRBD1. The V segment lost 1 base and the J segment 0 bases; nucleotides outside the gene matches: 5. The CDR3 contains 16 residues. Per the germline V gene, CDR1 is KGHSH and CDR2 is LQKENI.

The V gene is TRBV29-1, the J gene TRBJ2-3, with 11 positions matching TRBD2. The CDR3 contains 14 residues. Germline CDR1 is SQVTM and CDR2 is ANQGSEA. V was pared by 7 bases and J by 4 bases, with 7 bases of the junction left unmatched. CDR3 amino acids: CSAGSSGGADTQYF. CDR3 bases: TGCAGCGCGGGGAGTAGCGGGGGGGCAGATACGCAGTATTTT.

This clone appeared a single time. The genes are TRBV11-3 and TRBJ2-3; D is ambiguous. Germline V gene sequence: CDR1 SGHNT, CDR2 YENEEA. The CDR3 is 12 amino acids. Trimming shortened V by 4 bases and J by 3 bases, and 5 bases separated the two germline ends. The CDR3 region has the DNA TGTGCCAGCAGCTATGGGACAGATACGCAGTATTTT. Protein: CASSYGTDTQYF.

V and J are TRBV15 and TRBJ2-5; a weak D match, TRBD2 (5 bases). The CDR3 sequence is 15 residues long. Between the trimmed V and J ends, which lost 0 bases and 2 bases, there was a span of 10 bases. Germline-derived CDR1 and CDR2 are LNHNV and YYDKDF (reference sequence). The CDR3 nucleotides are TGTGCCACCAGCAGAGATAGAACGGGGCAAGAGACCCAGTACTTC. It codes for CATSRDRTGQETQYF.

CDR3 coding DNA: TGTGCCAGCAGCTTAGCCCTAGCGGGGGGGGAGCAGTACTTC. Its protein is CASSLALAGGEQYF. This chain joins TRBV7-2 and TRBJ2-7; 12 nucleotides match TRBD2. The germline V gene encodes CDR1 SGHTA and CDR2 FQGNSA. The CDR3 length is 14 residues. Unmatched junction bases numbered 1, after V lost 0 bases and J lost 7 bases.

This clone was picked up one time. The rearrangement joins TRBV5-6 to TRBJ2-6; D might be TRBD1 or TRBD2, each matching 5 bases. CDR3 size: 14 residues. V lost 1 base and J lost 8, with 10 bases in between. Germline V CDR1 and CDR2: SGHDT, YYEEEE. CDR3 nucleotide sequence: TGTGCCAGCAGCTTGTTGGGGGTAACCAACGTCCTGACTTTC. It is translated as CASSLLGVTNVLTF.

The chain links TRBV9 to TRBJ1-1; D not resolved. The V and J ends lost 2 bases and 4 bases respectively, with 9 bases between them. CDR3 length: 13 amino acids. In germline, CDR1 is SGDLS, CDR2 YYNGEE. The CDR3 DNA sequence: TGTGCCAGCAGCGTTGGAGGGAGCACTGAAGCTTTCTTT. Protein: CASSVGGSTEAFF.

The rearrangement links TRBV9 to TRBJ2-5; tentatively, D is TRBD2 (5 bases). Per the germline V gene, CDR1 is SGDLS and CDR2 is YYNGEE. The ends were cut back, 6 bases at V and 5 bases at J, with 17 bases in the middle. The CDR3 runs to 14 residues. Here the CDR3 DNA reads TGTGCCAGCATCCCCGGTCCCGGCGGGGAGACCCAGTACTTC. It yields the protein CASIPGPGGETQYF.